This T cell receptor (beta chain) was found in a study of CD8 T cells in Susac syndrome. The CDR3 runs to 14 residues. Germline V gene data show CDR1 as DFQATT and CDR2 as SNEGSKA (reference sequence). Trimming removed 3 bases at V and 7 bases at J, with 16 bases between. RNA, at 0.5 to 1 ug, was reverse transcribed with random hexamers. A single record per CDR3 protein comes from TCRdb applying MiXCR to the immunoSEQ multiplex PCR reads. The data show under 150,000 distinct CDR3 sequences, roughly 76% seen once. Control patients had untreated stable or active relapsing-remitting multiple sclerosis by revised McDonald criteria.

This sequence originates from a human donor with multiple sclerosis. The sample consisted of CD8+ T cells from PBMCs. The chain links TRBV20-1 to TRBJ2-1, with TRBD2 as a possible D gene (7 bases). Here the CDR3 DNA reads TGCAGTGCTAGCGGCGAAGGGGGGGGGAATGAGCAGTTCTTC. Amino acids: CSASGEGGGNEQFF.